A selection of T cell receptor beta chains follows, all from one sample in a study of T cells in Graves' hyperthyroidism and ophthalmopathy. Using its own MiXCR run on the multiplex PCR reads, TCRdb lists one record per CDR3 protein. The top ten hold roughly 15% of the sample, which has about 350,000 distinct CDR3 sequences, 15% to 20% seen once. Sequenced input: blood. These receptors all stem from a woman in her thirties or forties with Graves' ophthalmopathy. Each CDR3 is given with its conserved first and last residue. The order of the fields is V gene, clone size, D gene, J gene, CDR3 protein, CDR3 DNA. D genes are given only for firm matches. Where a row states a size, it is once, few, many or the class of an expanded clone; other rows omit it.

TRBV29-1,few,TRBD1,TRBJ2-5,CSIDGKTGTLQETQYF,TGCAGCATTGATGGCAAGACAGGGACCCTACAAGAGACCCAGTACTTC
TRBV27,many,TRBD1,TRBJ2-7,CASSLLTGFEQYF,TGTGCCAGCAGCCTCCTGACAGGGTTCGAGCAGTACTTC
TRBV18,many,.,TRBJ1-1,CASSPTGTIMNTEAFF,TGTGCCAGCTCACCTACCGGGACAATTATGAACACTGAAGCTTTCTTT
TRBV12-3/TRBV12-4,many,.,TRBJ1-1,CASTLGWQNTEAFF,TGTGCCAGCACCCTGGGGTGGCAGAACACTGAAGCTTTCTTT
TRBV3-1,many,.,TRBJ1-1,CASSPSGRNTEAFF,TGTGCCAGCAGTCCAAGCGGCAGGAACACTGAAGCTTTCTTT
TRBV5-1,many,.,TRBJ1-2,CASSARSGQGGYGYTF,TGCGCCAGCAGCGCAAGATCAGGGCAGGGAGGCTATGGCTACACCTTC
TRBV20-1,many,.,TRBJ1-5,CSARDFSRASSAPQHF,TGCAGTGCTAGAGATTTCTCCAGGGCCAGCTCTGCTCCCCAGCATTTT
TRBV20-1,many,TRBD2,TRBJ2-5,CSARIAGKFQETQYF,TGCAGTGCTAGGATAGCGGGAAAGTTCCAAGAGACCCAGTACTTC
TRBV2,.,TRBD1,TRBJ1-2,CASSAGQGARGYTF,TGTGCCAGCAGTGCGGGACAGGGGGCGCGAGGCTACACCTTC
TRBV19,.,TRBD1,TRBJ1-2,CASSSLRQGRSYGYTF,TGTGCCAGTAGTTCCCTACGACAGGGTCGTTCCTATGGCTACACCTTC
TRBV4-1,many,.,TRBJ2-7,CASSLLVTDLSYEQYF,TGCGCCAGCAGCCTCCTTGTAACGGATCTCTCCTACGAGCAGTACTTC
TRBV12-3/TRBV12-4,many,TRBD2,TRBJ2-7,CASRPGGTSGKGQYF,TGTGCCAGCAGACCGGGCGGGACTAGCGGGAAGGGGCAGTACTTC
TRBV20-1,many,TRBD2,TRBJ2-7,CSASTTSGGDEQYF,TGCAGTGCTTCAACGACTAGCGGGGGCGACGAGCAGTACTTC
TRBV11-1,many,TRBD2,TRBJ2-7,CASSLELGGLAGTEQYF,TGTGCCAGCAGCTTAGAGTTGGGGGGACTAGCGGGTACCGAGCAGTACTTC
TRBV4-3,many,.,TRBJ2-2,CASSHLGRRSAGELFF,TGCGCCAGCAGCCATTTGGGACGGAGAAGCGCCGGGGAGCTGTTTTTT
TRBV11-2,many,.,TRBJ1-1,CASSWLTGNTEAFF,TGTGCCAGCAGCTGGTTGACAGGGAACACTGAAGCTTTCTTT
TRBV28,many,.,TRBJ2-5,CASGPGRSQETQYF,TGTGCCAGCGGACCAGGGAGGTCCCAAGAGACCCAGTACTTC